The 20 T cell receptor beta chains below were found in one sample sequenced in a study of spatial heterogeneity in lung cancer. Specified time point: sample taken at primary tumor resection. TCRdb ran MiXCR on the 5' RACE reads and lists one entry per CDR3 protein. Here the sample spans roughly 3,800 distinct CDR3 sequences, roughly 4.7% being singletons. The study's findings and limits: Tracking of tumor mutation counts was seen in expanded intratumoral alpha and beta TCR counts.

These receptors' targets are unknown. The material sequenced was lung tumor tissue, taken at surgery. The receptors come from a female donor with early-stage non-small cell lung cancer.

By sample share, this clonotype is medium-sized. The V gene is TRBV6-5, the J gene TRBJ2-7, with 9 bases matching TRBD2. The junction had 18 bases not matched to a gene; V was cut back by 0 bases and J by 3 bases. CDR1 MNHEY and CDR2 SVGAGI come from the germline V gene. The length of the CDR3 is 20 residues. CDR3 DNA: TGTGCCAGCAGTTACTCACAGGGAAGTAGCGGGAGTTTGACCATCTACGAGCAGTACTTC. As protein: CASSYSQGSSGSLTIYEQYF.

This clonotype is categorized as medium-sized. The rearrangement links TRBV5-1 to TRBJ2-1, with D perhaps TRBD1 (6 bases). The CDR3 is 14 amino acids. Germline values: CDR1 SGHRS, CDR2 YFSETQ. V was clipped by 5 bases and J by 8 bases, with 17 bases between them. DNA of the CDR3: TGCGCCAGCAGTGTGGAAGGGGGTAACCATGAGCAGTTCTTC. Protein: CASSVEGGNHEQFF.

This clonotype is labeled as medium-sized. CDR3 DNA sequence: TGCGCCAGCAGCTTGGACCCGGCCTACGAGCAGTACGTC. It translates to CASSLDPAYEQYV. The chain carries TRBV5-1 and TRBJ2-7; D call uncertain. The germline V gene encodes CDR1 SGHRS and CDR2 YFSETQ. V dropped 0 bases and J dropped 2 bases, with 6 bases sitting between them. The CDR3 is 13 residues long.

This clonotype is termed medium-sized (0.01 to 0.1%). The chain combines TRBV7-6 with TRBJ2-3; the match to TRBD2 covers 14 bases. Germline trimming cut 5 bases from V and 3 bases from J; bases unmatched to any gene: 16. The CDR3 length is 20 residues. Germline CDR1 SGHVS, CDR2 FNYEAQ. The CDR3 region has the DNA TGTGCCAGCAGCCCGCTCGGCCTGGGACTAGCGGGAGCTGGTACAGATACGCAGTATTTT. Protein sequence: CASSPLGLGLAGAGTDTQYF.

This clonotype is judged medium-sized. The chain is built from TRBV3-1 and TRBJ1-4, with 7 bases lining up with TRBD1. Germline-derived CDR1 and CDR2 are LGHDT and YNNKEL (reference sequence). The CDR3 is made up of 15 amino acids. Germline trimming cut 0 bases from V and 8 bases from J; bases unmatched to any gene: 6. The CDR3 loop is CASSQEDRVGEKLFF. CDR3 bases: TGTGCCAGCAGCCAAGAAGACAGGGTGGGCGAAAAACTGTTTTTT.

This clonotype is labeled as medium-sized. The CDR3 DNA reads TGTGCCAGCAGCTCAATGGACAGGGCGAGGGGTGAAAAACTGTTTTTT. Amino acids: CASSSMDRARGEKLFF. V is TRBV7-9 and J is TRBJ1-4; 8 bases are a match to TRBD1. Germline assignment: CDR1 SEHNR and CDR2 FQNEAQ (reference sequence). The CDR3 loop spans 16 amino acids. Trimming took 4 bases from V and 7 from J; bases not matched to a gene: 11.

Relative to its sample, this clonotype is medium-sized (0.01 to 0.1%). The rearrangement joins TRBV27 to TRBJ2-7, with D possibly being TRBD2 (6 bases). The V end was cut by 6 bases, the J end by 3 bases, with 12 bases between. CDR1 and CDR2 from the germline V gene are MNHEY and SMNVEV (reference sequence). The CDR3 is made up of 13 amino acids. CDR3 sequence (DNA): TGTGCCAGCAGAAATAGCGGAGGCTACGAGCAGTACTTC. This sequence encodes CASRNSGGYEQYF.

V and J are TRBV6-1 and TRBJ2-3, with a weak D call TRBD1 (6 bases). The CDR3 loop spans 15 amino acids. Trimming left V 5 bases short and J 2 bases short, with 14 bases between. The V gene's germline CDR1 is MNHNS and CDR2 SASEGT. Written as DNA, the CDR3 is TGTGCCAGCAGTAACAGTTGGGGGCCCACAGATACGCAGTATTTT. Its translation: CASSNSWGPTDTQYF.

In this sample, this clonotype turned up a few times. The chain carries TRBV5-4 and TRBJ2-7; TRBD1 is a possible D gene (6 bases). CDR1 is SGHNT, CDR2 YYREEE, per germline (reference sequence). V lost 4 bases and J lost 3, with 14 bases in between. The CDR3 is 14 residues long. The CDR3, as DNA: TGTGCCAGCAGCGGCAGGGGATCTATCTACGAGCAGTACTTC. It encodes CASSGRGSIYEQYF. Full variable domain (remainder filled in from reference TRBV5-4 and TRBJ2-7): ETGVTQSPTHLIKTRGQQVTLRCSSQSGHNTVSWYQQALGQGPQFIFQYYREEENGRGNFPPRFSGLQFPNYSSELNVNALELDDSALYLCASSGRGSIYEQYFGPGTRLTVT.

The genes are TRBV18 and TRBJ2-1; TRBD2 matches at 9 bases. The V gene end was trimmed by 3 bases and the J gene end by 8 bases; junction bases not matched to a gene: 8. Germline CDR1 KGHSH, CDR2 LQKENI. CDR3 length: 15 amino acids. CDR3 DNA: TGTGCCAGCTCACCTAGCGGGAGAACTGGGGATGAGCAGTTCTTC. It encodes CASSPSGRTGDEQFF.

The V call is TRBV7-6, the J call TRBJ1-4; 8 nucleotides line up with TRBD1. There are 17 residues in the CDR3. Unmatched junction bases numbered 12, after V lost 3 bases and J lost 6 bases. From germline, CDR1 is SGHVS and CDR2 FNYEAQ. CDR3 protein: CASSFVAGGGGDEKLFF. The CDR3 DNA reads as TGTGCCAGCAGCTTCGTCGCAGGGGGCGGAGGGGATGAAAAACTGTTTTTT.

This clonotype is medium-sized (0.01 to 0.1%) in the sample. This chain joins TRBV27 and TRBJ2-1; 8 positions agree with TRBD1. The CDR3 length is 15 residues. V gave up 3 bases and J gave up 5 bases; unmatched junction bases: 6. CDR1 is MNHEY, CDR2 SMNVEV, per germline (reference sequence). The CDR3 here is CASSLRGRGHNEQFF. As DNA, the CDR3 is TGTGCCAGCAGTTTGAGAGGCAGGGGGCACAATGAGCAGTTCTTC.

In this sample, this clonotype turned up many times. The V gene is TRBV7-9, the J gene TRBJ1-1, with D perhaps matching TRBD1 (6 bases). This CDR3 is 14 amino acids long. The V end was cut by 5 bases, the J end by 6 bases, with 16 bases between. From germline, CDR1 is SEHNR and CDR2 FQNEAQ (reference sequence). The CDR3 nucleotides are TGTGCCAGCAGCCCTGGGACATCTCGTGCTGAAGCTTTCTTT. It is translated as CASSPGTSRAEAFF.

There are many counts of this clonotype. In DNA form, the CDR3 reads TGTGCCAGCAGTCCTCAACGGGAGGGGCGAGGGGCCAACGTCCTGACTTTC. Amino acid sequence: CASSPQREGRGANVLTF. This chain joins TRBV12-3 or TRBV12-4 and TRBJ2-6, with TRBD2 identical over 8 bases. The ends lost 5 bases at V and 4 bases at J; junction bases unmatched: 10. The CDR3 length is 17 residues.

This clonotype appeared many times. The J gene is TRBJ2-1, the V gene TRBV7-2; D is uncertain. The ends were cut back, 5 bases at V and 0 bases at J, with 17 bases in the middle. The CDR3 runs 17 residues. In germline, CDR1 is SGHTA, CDR2 FQGNSA. CDR3 sequence reads: CASSPPVASSSYNEQFF. In nucleotides, the CDR3 is TGTGCCAGCAGCCCTCCGGTGGCCTCCTCCTCCTACAATGAGCAGTTCTTC. Variable domain in full (rest from reference TRBV7-2 and TRBJ2-1): GAGVSQSPSNKVTEKGKDVELRCDPISGHTALYWYRQSLGQGLEFLIYFQGNSAPDKSGLPSDRFSAERTGGSVSTLTIQRTQQEDSAVYLCASSPPVASSSYNEQFFGPGTRLTVL.

This clonotype was recorded many times. One end of the junction fails to match germline, which may point to a read error. V is TRBV7-7 and J is TRBJ2-2; perhaps TRBD2 as D (5 bases). Germline assignment: CDR1 SSHAT and CDR2 FNYEAQ (reference sequence). There are 15 residues in the CDR3. CDR3 protein: CASSPTRGNTGELFF. The DNA of the CDR3 is TGTGCTAGCAGCCCGACACGGGGTAACACCGGGGAGCTGTTTTTT.

This clonotype came up many times. The V and J genes are TRBV28 and TRBJ2-3; 12 bases align to TRBD1. Per the germline V gene, CDR1 is MDHEN and CDR2 is SYDVKM. J lost 1 base, V lost 2 bases, and 4 bases had no gene match. The CDR3 covers 17 residues. The CDR3: CASSLGTGGLGTDTQYF. CDR3 DNA sequence: TGTGCCAGCAGTTTAGGGACAGGGGGCTTGGGCACAGATACGCAGTATTTT.

This clonotype was counted ten times or more. The CDR3 reads CASSVNTGARYSNQPQHF. The CDR3 DNA sequence: TGTGCCAGCAGCGTAAACACAGGGGCCCGCTATAGCAATCAGCCCCAGCATTTT. The chain joins TRBV9 to TRBJ1-5, with 7 bases fitting TRBD1. Germline CDR1 and CDR2: SGDLS and YYNGEE. The CDR3 extends over 18 amino acids. V was clipped by 1 base and J by 0 bases; unmatched bases: 10.

By sample share, this clonotype is medium-sized. J is TRBJ2-7 and V is TRBV28; D remains unclear. The CDR3 consists of 13 residues. Trimming cost V 4 bases and J 2 bases, with 9 bases left between them. Germline V gives CDR1 MDHEN, CDR2 SYDVKM. The CDR3 region is CASSSTLTYEQYV. In DNA form, the CDR3 reads TGTGCCAGCAGTTCGACACTAACCTACGAGCAGTACGTC.

By its share, this clonotype is medium-sized (0.01 to 0.1%). This rearrangement joins TRBV27 to TRBJ2-1, with a possible D match to TRBD1 (6 bases). Germline loops: CDR1 MNHEY, CDR2 SMNVEV (reference sequence). CDR3 length: 14 residues. The V gene lost 3 bases and the J gene lost 7 bases, with 13 bases spanning the gap. CDR3 in DNA: TGTGCCAGCAGTTTGCCCGGGACAACGAATGAGCAGTTCTTC. Protein: CASSLPGTTNEQFF.